This entry describes one T cell receptor (beta chain). Antigen unknown. Germline V CDR1 and CDR2: LNHDA, SQIVND (reference sequence). The CDR3 sequence is 17 residues long. With 3 bases clipped from V and 3 bases from J, the junction kept 10 bases outside the gene matches. This sample is part of a study of T cell responses to AZD1222 COVID-19 vaccine. Study-wide results and caveats: Most donors were white British, females outnumbered males, and clonal diversity was possibly underestimated.

Sequencing used immunoSEQ multiplex PCR; TCRdb keeps in-frame clones, though not all of them. Altogether under 110,000 clones are present, approximately 90% being singletons, with the ten largest covering 1% to 1.5%. The sequencing used peripheral blood, collected on day 0 of AZD1222 vaccination. The chain couples TRBV19 to TRBJ1-1, with 10 bases lining up with TRBD1. This clonotype was sampled from an adult in good health. The CDR3 bases are TGTGCCAGTAGTATCCGACCGTGGGGGACAGGGGACACTGAAGCTTTCTTT. As protein: CASSIRPWGTGDTEAFF.